These T cell receptor beta chains were read from a single sample in a study of T cell responses to AZD1222 COVID-19 vaccine. This table comes from immunoSEQ multiplex PCR, and its TCRdb copy is limited to in-frame clones, with some not included. This repertoire shows around 140,000 clones, 91% found once; its top ten account for under 2%. Material: peripheral blood, obtained 28 days after the second AZD1222 dose. Every receptor here comes from an adult who received the AZD1222 COVID-19 vaccine. The conserved cysteine and the conserved F or W are not part of the CDR3 here. Each record gives: CDR3 protein, V gene.

cdr3_aa: ASSPWRMDTGELF
v_call: TRBV11-3

cdr3_aa: ASSLLGGTNYGYT
v_call: TRBV5-1

cdr3_aa: AWSADSNQPQH
v_call: TRBV30

cdr3_aa: TSSPSGGASEQF
v_call: TRBV1

cdr3_aa: ASSRAEGANSNQPQH
v_call: TRBV18

cdr3_aa: ASKSSGGPSYEQY
v_call: TRBV2

cdr3_aa: ATSRDSSGGRNQPQH
v_call: TRBV15

cdr3_aa: ATSSDFGQTYGYT
v_call: TRBV15

cdr3_aa: ASSLDPNPSTDTQY
v_call: TRBV5-4

cdr3_aa: ASSFGGGNTEAF
v_call: TRBV28

cdr3_aa: ASSFQGRGNQPQH
v_call: TRBV27

cdr3_aa: ASSYSSSGGGNTIY
v_call: TRBV6-6

cdr3_aa: ASSLVLGSNTEAF
v_call: TRBV7-2

cdr3_aa: ASSFMGRNTEAF
v_call: TRBV7-9

cdr3_aa: ASSTRGSTRHGELF
v_call: TRBV19

cdr3_aa: ASRNRAQAAVNTEAF
v_call: TRBV4-1

cdr3_aa: ASSESGLAGRKY
v_call: TRBV10-1

cdr3_aa: ASNDRFVGGQPQH
v_call: TRBV28

cdr3_aa: ASGGLGSYNEQF
v_call: TRBV9

cdr3_aa: ASSPSAGGADTQY
v_call: TRBV18

cdr3_aa: ASSYPGTENTEAF
v_call: TRBV6-6

cdr3_aa: ASSEDQRAGTQY
v_call: TRBV6-1